The source of this TCR beta chain is a study of T cells after yellow fever vaccination. General study results and limits: Booster sampling recovered most clones from primary vaccination (96% CD4, just over 85% CD8).

On this clonotype itself: The antigen is not known.

TCRdb called the 5' RACE reads again in MiXCR, with one record for every CDR3 protein. The repertoire consists of about 320,000 distinct CDR3 sequences, with around 7.3% occurring once and the leading ten covering roughly a sixth. The V gene's germline CDR1 is LGHNA and CDR2 YNFKEQ. After removal of 3 bases from V and 5 bases from J, the junction contained 5 bases not matched to a gene. The CDR3 length is 14 residues. The V and J genes are TRBV4-2 and TRBJ2-7; 9 positions agree with TRBD2. The material was PBMCs, obtained about 41 days after the first yellow fever vaccination. The sequence came from a man younger than 30 who received the YFV17D yellow fever vaccine. The CDR3 coding sequence is TGTGCCAGCAGCCAGGGGGGACTAGCCGACGAGCAGTACTTC. Protein product: CASSQGGLADEQYF.